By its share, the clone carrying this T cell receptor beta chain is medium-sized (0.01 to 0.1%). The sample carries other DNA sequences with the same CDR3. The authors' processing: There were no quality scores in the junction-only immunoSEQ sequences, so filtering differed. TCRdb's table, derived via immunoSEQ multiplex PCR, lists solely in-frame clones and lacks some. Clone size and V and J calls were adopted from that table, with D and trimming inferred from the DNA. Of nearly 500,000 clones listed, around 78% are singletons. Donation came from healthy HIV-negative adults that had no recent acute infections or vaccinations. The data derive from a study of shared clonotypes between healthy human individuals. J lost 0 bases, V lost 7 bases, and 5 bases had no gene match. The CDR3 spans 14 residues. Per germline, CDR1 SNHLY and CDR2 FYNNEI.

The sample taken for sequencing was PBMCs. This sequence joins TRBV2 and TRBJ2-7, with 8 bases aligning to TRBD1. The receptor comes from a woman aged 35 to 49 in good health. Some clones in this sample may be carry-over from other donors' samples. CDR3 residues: CASKQGGSSYEQYF. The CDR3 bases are TGTGCCAGCAAACAGGGGGGTAGCTCCTACGAGCAGTACTTC.